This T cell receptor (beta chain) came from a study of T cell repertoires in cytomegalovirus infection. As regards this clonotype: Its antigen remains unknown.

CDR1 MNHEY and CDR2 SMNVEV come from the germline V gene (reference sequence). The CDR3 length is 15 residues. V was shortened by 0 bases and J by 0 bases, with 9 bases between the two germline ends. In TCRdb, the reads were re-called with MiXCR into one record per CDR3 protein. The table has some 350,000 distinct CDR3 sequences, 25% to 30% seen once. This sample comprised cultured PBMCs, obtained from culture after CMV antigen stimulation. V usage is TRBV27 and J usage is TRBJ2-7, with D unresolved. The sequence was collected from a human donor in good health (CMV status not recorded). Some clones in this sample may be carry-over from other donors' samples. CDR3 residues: CASSLSSTPSYEQYF. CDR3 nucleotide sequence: TGTGCCAGCAGTTTATCCTCGACACCCTCCTACGAGCAGTACTTC.